One and the same sample provided the 26 T cell receptor beta chains below, sequenced in a study of read filtering for tumor transcriptome and immune sequencing. The library was built from around 400 ng RNA with molecular barcoded adaptors for alpha/delta and beta/gamma chains. TCRdb reprocessed the reads via MiXCR and lists one record per CDR3 protein. The sample comprises about 39,000 distinct CDR3 sequences, 13% to 15% of which are singletons, and around 6.5% rests with the top ten. The sequenced sample consisted of a population of CD138-negative cells sorted from bone marrow. These receptors came from a donor aged 40 or older with multiple myeloma.

This clonotype was seen ten or more times. CDR3 protein: CASSQSSTYGYTF. The CDR3 nucleotides are TGTGCCAGCAGCCAATCAAGTACCTATGGCTACACCTTC. The chain employs TRBV7-9 and TRBJ1-2, with D uncertain. V was trimmed by 5 bases and J by 4 bases, leaving 11 bases between them. This CDR3 spans 13 amino acids. The germline gives CDR1 SEHNR, CDR2 FQNEAQ (reference sequence). The full variable domain, rest sourced from reference TRBV7-9 and TRBJ1-2, is DTGVSQNPRHKITKRGQNVTFRCDPISEHNRLYWYRQTLGQGPEFLTYFQNEAQLEKSRLLSDRFSAERPKGSFSTLEIQRTEQGDSAMYLCASSQSSTYGYTFGSGTRLTVV.

This clonotype was seen at least ten times. V and J are TRBV29-1 and TRBJ2-1; D unclear. Trimming cost V 2 bases and J 0 bases, with 14 bases left between them. CDR1 and CDR2 from the germline V gene are SQVTM and ANQGSEA. CDR3 size: 16 residues. The CDR3 protein is CSVEISGKTSYNEQFF. In nucleotides, the CDR3 is TGCAGCGTTGAAATCTCCGGCAAAACCTCCTACAATGAGCAGTTCTTC.

This clonotype was detected many times. This chain joins TRBV7-2 and TRBJ2-1; TRBD2 aligns across 7 bases. Per germline, CDR1 SGHTA and CDR2 FQGNSA. This CDR3 region has 14 residues. J lost 3 bases, V lost 6 bases, and 5 bases had no gene match. The CDR3, as DNA: TGTGCCAGCAGGAGGACTAGGGGCTACAATGAGCAGTTCTTC. Translation gives CASRRTRGYNEQFF.

This clonotype has only one observation. Because it lacks the conserved phenylalanine or tryptophan at the end, this CDR3 is likely a read error. The chain uses TRBV29-1 and TRBJ2-1; D is unresolved. Germline values: CDR1 SQVTM, CDR2 ANQGSEA. The CDR3 sequence is 14 residues long. The CDR3 DNA reads TGCAGCGTTGAAGGAGGAACCTCCTGCAATGAGCAGTTCTCC. This translates into CSVEGGTSCNEQFS.

Details on this clonotype: A far larger clone is a single base away, which makes a read error likely. V is TRBV12-3 or TRBV12-4 and J is TRBJ1-1, with 8 bases aligning to TRBD1. The J call may be mistaken, given a closer DNA end match to TRBJ1-6. The CDR3 loop spans 15 amino acids. The CDR3 loop reads CASGSQGAGDSPLHF. CDR3 bases: TGTGCCAGCGGTTCTCAGGGGGCTGGTGATTCACCCCTCCACTTT.

This clonotype was observed a handful of times. For the CDR3, the DNA is TGCGCCAGCAGGTGGAATGGAAACACTGAAGCTTTCTTT. This codes for CASRWNGNTEAFF. The chain joins TRBV5-1 to TRBJ1-1; D remains unclear. V lost 5 bases to trimming and J lost 2 bases, with 10 bases between them. Germline V lookup: CDR1 SGHRS, CDR2 YFSETQ. The CDR3 is 13 residues long. The full variable domain, its missing parts supplied by reference TRBV5-1 and TRBJ1-1, is KAGVTQTPRYLIKTRGQQVTLSCSPISGHRSVSWYQQTPGQGLQFLFEYFSETQRNKGNFPGRFSGRQFSNSRSEMNVSTLELGDSALYLCASRWNGNTEAFFGQGTRLTVV.

The table lists this clonotype with many counts. The V call is TRBV7-8, the J call TRBJ2-1; TRBD2 matches at 13 bases. The germline gives CDR1 SGHVS, CDR2 FQNEAQ. The CDR3 is made up of 15 amino acids. The V segment lost 4 bases and the J segment 9 bases; nucleotides outside the gene matches: 6. As DNA, the CDR3 is TGTGCCAGCAGCTCAGGACTAGCGGGAGATGTTGAGCAGTTCTTC. Its translation: CASSSGLAGDVEQFF.

In this sample, this clonotype turned up many times. The rearrangement uses TRBV7-9 and TRBJ1-6; D gene uncertain. Per the germline V gene, CDR1 is SEHNR and CDR2 is FQNEAQ (reference sequence). This CDR3 is 13 amino acids long. V was trimmed by 1 base and J by 9 bases, leaving 7 bases between them. CDR3: CASSLEVGSPLHF. The CDR3 nucleotides read TGTGCCAGCAGCTTAGAAGTGGGTTCACCCCTCCACTTT.

V gene TRBV3-1 combines with J gene TRBJ2-6; TRBD2 matches at 7 bases. Germline V gene lookup returns CDR1 LGHDT and CDR2 YNNKEL (reference sequence). This CDR3 has 16 amino acids. The CDR3 sequence: CACGGSVGSGANVLTF. The CDR3, as DNA: TGTGCTTGCGGGGGATCCGTAGGTTCTGGGGCCAACGTCCTGACTTTC.

This clonotype was counted ten times or more. The chain is built from TRBV12-3 or TRBV12-4 and TRBJ2-1; weak D call: TRBD2 (5 bases). The CDR3 covers 17 residues. V lost 5 bases, J lost 3 bases, and 20 bases lay in between. CDR3 region: CASSKRLSPGGYNEQFF. As DNA, the CDR3 is TGTGCCAGCAGTAAACGACTTTCCCCTGGAGGCTACAATGAGCAGTTCTTC.

A note on this clonotype: This likely stems from a read error, as it lies one base from a far larger clone. This chain joins TRBV7-9 and TRBJ2-1; TRBD2 aligns across 11 bases. The CDR3 totals 16 residues. CDR1 and CDR2 from the germline V gene are SEHNR and FQNEAQ (reference sequence). CDR3: CAGSPSLAGARNEQFF. The DNA of the CDR3 is TGTGCCGGCAGCCCTTCACTAGCGGGAGCCAGAAATGAGCAGTTCTTC. The whole variable domain, filled in from reference TRBV7-9 and TRBJ2-1, reads DTGVSQNPRHKITKRGQNVTFRCDPISEHNRLYWYRQTLGQGPEFLTYFQNEAQLEKSRLLSDRFSAERPKGSFSTLEIQRTEQGDSAMYLCAGSPSLAGARNEQFFGPGTRLTVL.

In its sample, this clonotype was seen many times. The chain joins TRBV5-6 to TRBJ2-2; D possibly corresponds to TRBD1 (6 bases). V lost 1 base to trimming and J lost 4 bases, with 14 bases between them. CDR1 is SGHDT and CDR2 is YYEEEE in the germline V gene. The CDR3 is made up of 16 amino acids. The CDR3 is CASSLRWGQGTGELFF. The CDR3 nucleotides are TGTGCCAGCAGCTTGAGGTGGGGGCAAGGCACCGGGGAGCTGTTTTTT.

This clonotype was observed at least ten times. The chain employs TRBV6-1 and TRBJ2-1; no reliable D call. Germline V gives CDR1 MNHNS, CDR2 SASEGT. The CDR3 runs to 15 residues. The ends were cut back, 2 bases at V and 10 bases at J, with 18 bases in the middle. The CDR3 spells CASSEIWALQMEQFF. The CDR3 DNA is TGTGCCAGCAGTGAAATATGGGCACTCCAGATGGAGCAGTTCTTC.

This clonotype was detected only a few times. A read error is possible here, since a much larger clone lies one base away. V gene TRBV12-3 or TRBV12-4 combines with J gene TRBJ1-5; 7 bases align to TRBD1. The V gene end was trimmed by 4 bases and the J gene end by 7 bases; junction bases not matched to a gene: 10. The CDR3 spans 15 residues. The CDR3 reads CASSSLDRRRQPQHF. For the CDR3, the DNA is TGTGCCAGCAGTTCCCTGGACAGGAGGCGGCAGCCCCAGCATTTT.

This sequence joins TRBV20-1 and TRBJ2-1; 8 bases map to TRBD1. Germline CDR1 reads DFQATT; CDR2 reads SNEGSKA (reference sequence). J was trimmed by 4 bases and V by 6 bases; bases with no gene match: 23. The CDR3 consists of 19 residues. Here the CDR3 reads CSAQPASSPDRGRYNEQFF. DNA of the CDR3: TGCAGTGCCCAACCTGCCAGCAGCCCCGACAGGGGTAGGTACAATGAGCAGTTCTTC.

Judged by abundance, this clonotype is medium-sized. This chain links TRBV11-3 with TRBJ2-1; 8 positions match TRBD1. V dropped 5 bases and J dropped 2; count of bases not matched to a gene: 2. CDR1 is SGHNT, CDR2 YENEEA, per germline. The CDR3 sequence is 14 residues long. The CDR3 region has the DNA TGTGCCAGCAGCGAGGGACAGGCCTACAATGAGCAGTTCTTC. Translation: CASSEGQAYNEQFF.

This clonotype was seen many times. V gene TRBV5-1 combines with J gene TRBJ2-7, with 8 bases fitting TRBD1. The CDR3 covers 14 residues. The junction had 3 bases not matched to a gene; V was cut back by 3 bases and J by 1 base. The germline CDR1 and CDR2 sequences are SGHRS and YFSETQ. DNA for the CDR3: TGCGCCAGCAGCTCAGACAGGGGATCCTACGAGCAGTACTTC. Protein sequence: CASSSDRGSYEQYF.

This clonotype was seen a handful of times. Germline and junction disagree at one end, which may indicate a read error. The CDR3: CASSWLGPNEQFF. The CDR3 bases are TGCGCCAGCAGCTGGTTGGGGCCCAATGAGCAGTTTTTC. The chain employs TRBV5-1 and TRBJ2-1; a weak D match, TRBD1 (5 bases). The length of the CDR3 is 13 residues. Germline-derived CDR1 and CDR2 are SGHRS and YFSETQ.

This clonotype was seen repeatedly, ten times or more. V gene TRBV5-1 combines with J gene TRBJ1-2; possibly TRBD1 for D (6 bases). V was clipped by 4 bases and J by 4 bases, with 14 bases between them. Germline values: CDR1 SGHRS, CDR2 YFSETQ. This CDR3 spans 14 amino acids. The CDR3 DNA follows: TGCGCCAGCAGCAGCGGACAGACTAGCTATGGCTACACCTTC. Translating gives CASSSGQTSYGYTF.

This clonotype was seen ten or more times. The chain combines TRBV6-2 or TRBV6-3 with TRBJ2-1, with 15 positions matching TRBD2. With 6 bases clipped from V and 2 bases from J, the junction kept 5 bases outside the gene matches. The CDR3 is 17 amino acids. The V gene's germline CDR1 is MNHEY and CDR2 SVGEGT. Here the CDR3 reads CASSPGTSGRTYNEQFF. CDR3 bases: TGTGCCAGCAGCCCCGGGACTAGCGGGAGGACCTACAATGAGCAGTTCTTC.

A note on this clonotype: With only one base between it and a far larger clone, this is likely a read error. V is TRBV12-3 or TRBV12-4 and J is TRBJ2-2; TRBD2 might be the D (5 bases). This CDR3 is 11 amino acids long. Here the CDR3 reads CASSFSGEPFF. The CDR3 DNA reads as TGTGCCAGCAGTTTTTCCGGGGAGCCGTTTTTT.

This clonotype was detected many times. V gene TRBV7-2 combines with J gene TRBJ2-1, with TRBD1 matching 9 bases. V shed 2 bases, J shed 9 bases, and the junction held 5 bases outside the gene matches. Germline values: CDR1 SGHTA, CDR2 FQGNSA. The CDR3 covers 14 residues. This CDR3 is CASSLTGTGSEQFF. As DNA, the CDR3 is TGTGCCAGCAGCTTAACCGGGACAGGGAGTGAGCAGTTCTTC.

This clonotype was seen at least ten times. This sequence joins TRBV5-4 and TRBJ2-2; 8 bases agree with TRBD1. The J segment lost 6 bases and the V segment lost 2 bases, leaving 6 bases of the junction unmatched. This CDR3 spans 15 amino acids. Germline assignment: CDR1 SGHNT and CDR2 YYREEE (reference sequence). The CDR3 DNA follows: TGTGCCAGCAGCTTAAAGGGGACAGGCTCCGGGGAGCTGTTTTTT. It translates to CASSLKGTGSGELFF.

The gene calls are TRBV11-2 and TRBJ2-3, with a possible D match to TRBD1 (5 bases). The V gene's germline CDR1 is SGHAT and CDR2 FQNNGV. V was shortened by 5 bases and J by 5 bases, with 14 bases between the two germline ends. The CDR3 runs 14 residues. CDR3 nucleotides: TGTGCCAGCAGCCAACGACCCCAGGGAGATACGCAGTATTTT. This codes for CASSQRPQGDTQYF.

This clonotype was observed many times. The genes are TRBV5-1 and TRBJ2-2; 11 nucleotides align to TRBD2. V dropped 7 bases and J dropped 6; count of bases not matched to a gene: 11. CDR3 length equals 16 residues. Germline values: CDR1 SGHRS, CDR2 YFSETQ. The CDR3 DNA reads as TGCGCCAGCTCGTCTCCGACTAGCGGGGAGGCCGGGGAGCTGTTTTTT. It specifies CASSSPTSGEAGELFF.

This clonotype was detected ten times or more. This chain connects TRBV20-1 to TRBJ1-4, with D tentatively TRBD1 (5 bases). This CDR3 spans 16 amino acids. CDR1 and CDR2 (germline): DFQATT, SNEGSKA (reference sequence). V was pared by 0 bases and J by 0 bases, with 11 bases between. CDR3: CSARDRTLATNEKLFF. CDR3 DNA: TGCAGTGCTAGAGACCGGACACTTGCAACTAATGAAAAACTGTTTTTT.